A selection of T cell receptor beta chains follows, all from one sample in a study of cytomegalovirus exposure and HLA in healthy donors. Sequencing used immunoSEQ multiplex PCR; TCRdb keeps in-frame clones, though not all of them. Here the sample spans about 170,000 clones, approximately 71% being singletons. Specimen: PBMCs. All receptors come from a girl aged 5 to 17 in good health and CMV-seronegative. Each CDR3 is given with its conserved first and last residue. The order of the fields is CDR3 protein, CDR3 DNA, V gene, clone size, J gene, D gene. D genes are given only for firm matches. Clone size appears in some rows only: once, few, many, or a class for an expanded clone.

cdr3_aa: CASSVKGNYGYTF
cdr3_nt: TGTGCCAGCAGCGTAAAGGGGAACTATGGCTACACCTTC
v_call: TRBV9
clone_size: once
j_call: TRBJ1-2
d_call: -

cdr3_aa: CASSPPGGLSGELFF
cdr3_nt: TGTGCCAGCTCACCACCGGGGGGGCTGTCCGGGGAGCTGTTTTTT
v_call: TRBV18
clone_size: -
j_call: TRBJ2-2
d_call: -

cdr3_aa: CSATPRGEGGTEAFF
cdr3_nt: TGCAGCGCCACTCCTCGAGGGGAAGGAGGGACTGAAGCTTTCTTT
v_call: TRBV29-1
clone_size: -
j_call: TRBJ1-1
d_call: -

cdr3_aa: CASSLGGGYYGEAFF
cdr3_nt: TGTGCCAGCAGCTTAGGAGGAGGGTACTATGGTGAAGCTTTCTTT
v_call: TRBV7-8
clone_size: -
j_call: TRBJ1-1
d_call: -

cdr3_aa: CASSVEASGKQPQHF
cdr3_nt: TGTGCCAGCAGCGTAGAAGCTTCGGGGAAGCAGCCCCAGCATTTT
v_call: TRBV9
clone_size: -
j_call: TRBJ1-5
d_call: -

cdr3_aa: CASSLGPGQSYSNQPQHF
cdr3_nt: TGTGCCAGCAGTTTAGGCCCCGGACAGTCGTATAGCAATCAGCCCCAGCATTTT
v_call: TRBV27
clone_size: once
j_call: TRBJ1-5
d_call: -

cdr3_aa: CASSLVTGGAAFF
cdr3_nt: TGTGCCAGCAGCTTAGTCACGGGGGGCGCGGCTTTCTTT
v_call: TRBV7-9
clone_size: -
j_call: TRBJ1-1
d_call: -

cdr3_aa: CASSLVRGPYSNQPQHF
cdr3_nt: TGTGCCAGCAGCTTAGTCCGGGGTCCTTATAGCAATCAGCCCCAGCATTTT
v_call: TRBV7-8
clone_size: -
j_call: TRBJ1-5
d_call: -

cdr3_aa: CASKSTIRGYGYTF
cdr3_nt: TGTGCCAGCAAATCGACCATCCGGGGATATGGCTACACCTTC
v_call: TRBV27
clone_size: -
j_call: TRBJ1-2
d_call: -

cdr3_aa: CASTAGGGGYGYTF
cdr3_nt: TGTGCCAGCACTGCTGGGGGGGGTGGTTATGGCTACACCTTC
v_call: TRBV7-9
clone_size: -
j_call: TRBJ1-2
d_call: -

cdr3_aa: CASTPTGGGQPQHF
cdr3_nt: TGTGCCAGTACTCCTACAGGGGGGGGTCAGCCCCAGCATTTT
v_call: TRBV19
clone_size: few
j_call: TRBJ1-5
d_call: TRBD1

cdr3_aa: CAISEGTVIGNQPQHF
cdr3_nt: TGTGCCATCAGTGAGGGGACAGTAATAGGCAATCAGCCCCAGCATTTT
v_call: TRBV10-3
clone_size: few
j_call: TRBJ1-5
d_call: TRBD1

cdr3_aa: CASSVGLAGGRASTDTQYF
cdr3_nt: TGTGCCAGCAGCGTAGGGCTAGCGGGGGGCAGAGCTAGCACAGATACGCAGTATTTT
v_call: TRBV9
clone_size: -
j_call: TRBJ2-3
d_call: TRBD2

cdr3_aa: CASSLWTGNLEAFF
cdr3_nt: TGTGCCAGCAGCCTATGGACAGGGAATCTAGAAGCTTTCTTT
v_call: TRBV11-2
clone_size: -
j_call: TRBJ1-1
d_call: TRBD1

cdr3_aa: CASSPKPGLAGVLTDTQYF
cdr3_nt: TGTGCCAGCAGCCCAAAGCCAGGACTAGCGGGGGTACTCACAGATACGCAGTATTTT
v_call: TRBV7-8
clone_size: -
j_call: TRBJ2-3
d_call: TRBD2

cdr3_aa: CASSNERGNTGELFF
cdr3_nt: TGTGCCAGCAGTAATGAGCGGGGAAACACCGGGGAGCTGTTTTTT
v_call: TRBV14
clone_size: -
j_call: TRBJ2-2
d_call: TRBD2

cdr3_aa: CASSNGGATDTQYF
cdr3_nt: TGCGCCAGCTCTAACGGGGGGGCCACAGATACGCAGTATTTT
v_call: TRBV5-1
clone_size: -
j_call: TRBJ2-3
d_call: TRBD2

cdr3_aa: CASKRGSADTQYF
cdr3_nt: TGTGCCAGCAAGAGGGGGAGCGCAGATACGCAGTATTTT
v_call: TRBV7-9
clone_size: -
j_call: TRBJ2-3
d_call: -

cdr3_aa: CASSLGASNQPQHF
cdr3_nt: TGTGCCAGCAGCTTGGGGGCGTCAAATCAGCCCCAGCATTTT
v_call: TRBV7-9
clone_size: -
j_call: TRBJ1-5
d_call: -

cdr3_aa: CASTRAEGEQFF
cdr3_nt: TGCGCCAGCACCCGGGCGGAGGGTGAGCAGTTCTTC
v_call: TRBV5-1
clone_size: -
j_call: TRBJ2-1
d_call: -

cdr3_aa: CSVVDPQGSAEAFF
cdr3_nt: TGCAGCGTTGTTGATCCACAGGGTAGCGCTGAAGCTTTCTTT
v_call: TRBV29-1
clone_size: few
j_call: TRBJ1-1
d_call: -

cdr3_aa: CASSQTGYSNQPQHF
cdr3_nt: TGTGCCAGCAGTCAGACAGGGTATAGCAATCAGCCCCAGCATTTT
v_call: TRBV6-5
clone_size: -
j_call: TRBJ1-5
d_call: TRBD1

cdr3_aa: CASSELGSVTANVLTF
cdr3_nt: TGTGCCAGCAGTGAGCTAGGGAGTGTGACGGCCAACGTCCTGACTTTC
v_call: TRBV6-1
clone_size: -
j_call: TRBJ2-6
d_call: -

cdr3_aa: CASSLDGTWSEKLFF
cdr3_nt: TGTGCCAGCAGCTTAGATGGCACATGGAGTGAAAAACTGTTTTTT
v_call: TRBV11-2
clone_size: -
j_call: TRBJ1-4
d_call: -

cdr3_aa: CSVETGGYNEQFF
cdr3_nt: TGCAGCGTGGAAACAGGGGGCTACAATGAGCAGTTCTTC
v_call: TRBV29-1
clone_size: -
j_call: TRBJ2-1
d_call: TRBD1

cdr3_aa: CASSEAVGGTEAFF
cdr3_nt: TGTGCCAGCAGTGAAGCGGTCGGGGGTACTGAAGCTTTCTTT
v_call: TRBV6-1
clone_size: few
j_call: TRBJ1-1
d_call: -

cdr3_aa: CASSPQGALEQYF
cdr3_nt: TGTGCCAGTAGTCCCCAGGGGGCGCTGGAGCAGTACTTC
v_call: TRBV19
clone_size: -
j_call: TRBJ2-7
d_call: TRBD1

cdr3_aa: CSASAGEQFF
cdr3_nt: TGCAGTGCTAGCGCGGGTGAGCAGTTCTTC
v_call: TRBV20-1
clone_size: -
j_call: TRBJ2-1
d_call: -

cdr3_aa: CASQGDQETQYF
cdr3_nt: TGTGCCAGCCAGGGGGACCAAGAGACCCAGTACTTC
v_call: TRBV6-5
clone_size: -
j_call: TRBJ2-5
d_call: TRBD1

cdr3_aa: CASSLVQGGEQYF
cdr3_nt: TGCGCCAGCAGCTTGGTCCAGGGTGGCGAGCAGTACTTC
v_call: TRBV5-1
clone_size: -
j_call: TRBJ2-7
d_call: -

cdr3_aa: CASSLNRDRYNEQFF
cdr3_nt: TGTGCCAGCAGCCTAAACCGGGACAGATACAATGAGCAGTTCTTC
v_call: TRBV5-6
clone_size: -
j_call: TRBJ2-1
d_call: TRBD1

cdr3_aa: CASSYFPYGYTF
cdr3_nt: TGTGCCAGCAGTTACTTCCCTTATGGCTACACCTTC
v_call: TRBV6-5
clone_size: -
j_call: TRBJ1-2
d_call: -

cdr3_aa: CASSYSTGLGTDTQYF
cdr3_nt: TGTGCCAGCAGTTACTCTACAGGGTTGGGTACAGATACGCAGTATTTT
v_call: TRBV6-5
clone_size: -
j_call: TRBJ2-3
d_call: -

cdr3_aa: CASSNPTGGQETQYF
cdr3_nt: TGTGCCAGCAGTAATCCGACAGGGGGTCAAGAGACCCAGTACTTC
v_call: TRBV6-1
clone_size: -
j_call: TRBJ2-5
d_call: TRBD1

cdr3_aa: CASSLVGRDTEAFF
cdr3_nt: TGTGCCAGCAGCTTAGTAGGGAGAGACACTGAAGCTTTCTTT
v_call: TRBV7-6
clone_size: -
j_call: TRBJ1-1
d_call: -

cdr3_aa: CASSAPRTGQGADTQYF
cdr3_nt: TGTGCCAGCAGCGCGCCAAGGACGGGACAGGGGGCAGATACGCAGTATTTT
v_call: TRBV7-6
clone_size: -
j_call: TRBJ2-3
d_call: TRBD1

cdr3_aa: CASSDGGISEGNQPQHF
cdr3_nt: TGTGCCAGCAGTGATGGCGGCATATCAGAGGGTAATCAGCCCCAGCATTTT
v_call: TRBV2
clone_size: -
j_call: TRBJ1-5
d_call: -

cdr3_aa: CASSLTSGGRDTQYF
cdr3_nt: TGTGCCAGCAGCTTGACTAGCGGGGGACGGGATACGCAGTATTTT
v_call: TRBV7-3
clone_size: once
j_call: TRBJ2-3
d_call: TRBD2

cdr3_aa: CASSERGSDIQYF
cdr3_nt: TGCGCCAGCAGTGAAAGGGGCTCGGACATTCAGTACTTC
v_call: TRBV10-1
clone_size: once
j_call: TRBJ2-4
d_call: -

cdr3_aa: CAGPRDTQYF
cdr3_nt: TGTGCCGGCCCGAGGGATACGCAGTATTTT
v_call: TRBV6-5
clone_size: few
j_call: TRBJ2-3
d_call: -

cdr3_aa: CASSEGESPLHF
cdr3_nt: TGTGCCAGCAGCGAGGGGGAATCACCCCTCCACTTT
v_call: TRBV7-3
clone_size: few
j_call: TRBJ1-6
d_call: -